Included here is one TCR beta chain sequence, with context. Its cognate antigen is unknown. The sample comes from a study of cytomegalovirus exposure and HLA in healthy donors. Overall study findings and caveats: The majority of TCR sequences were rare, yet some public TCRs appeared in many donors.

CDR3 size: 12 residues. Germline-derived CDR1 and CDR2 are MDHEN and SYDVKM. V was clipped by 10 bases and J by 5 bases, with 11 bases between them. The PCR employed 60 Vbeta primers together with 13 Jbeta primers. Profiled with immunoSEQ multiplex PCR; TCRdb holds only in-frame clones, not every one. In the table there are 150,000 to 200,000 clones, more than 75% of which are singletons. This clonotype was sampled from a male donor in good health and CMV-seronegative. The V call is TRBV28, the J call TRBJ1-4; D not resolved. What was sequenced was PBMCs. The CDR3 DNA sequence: TGTGCCACCACATCCAGAAATGAAAAACTGTTTTTT. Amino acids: CATTSRNEKLFF.